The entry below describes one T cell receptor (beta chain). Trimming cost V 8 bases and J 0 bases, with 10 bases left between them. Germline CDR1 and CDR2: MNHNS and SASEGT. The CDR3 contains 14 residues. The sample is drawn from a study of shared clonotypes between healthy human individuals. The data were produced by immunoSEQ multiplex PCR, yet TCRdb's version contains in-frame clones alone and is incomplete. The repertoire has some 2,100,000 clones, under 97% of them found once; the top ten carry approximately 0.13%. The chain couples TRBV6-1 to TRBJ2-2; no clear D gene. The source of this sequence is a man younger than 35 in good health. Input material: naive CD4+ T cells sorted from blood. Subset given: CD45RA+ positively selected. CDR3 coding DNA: TGTGCCAGCGGGTCACAGCCGAACACCGGGGAGCTGTTTTTT. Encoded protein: CASGSQPNTGELFF.